The sequence of this T cell receptor beta chain was determined in a study of OX40 agonist ivuxolimab in advanced cancers. Regarding the complete study: The costimulatory receptor OX40 (CD134) was targeted by ivuxolimab, a fully human IgG2 agonistic monoclonal antibody. Intravenous ivuxolimab was administered to patients every 2 weeks at six dose levels: 0.01, 0.1, 0.3, 1.5, 3 and 10 mg/kg. Among the roughly 52 dose-escalation patients, some 20 had hepatocellular carcinoma, around 15 melanoma, 9 renal cell carcinoma and 9 head and neck cancer. In the dose-escalation cohort, approximately 80% of patients were male, and the mean age was 60 years with a range of roughly 23 to 79. Patients were allowed to have had prior anti-PD-1, anti-PD-L1 or anti-CTLA-4 therapy, and 40% to 45% of the dose-escalation patients had been treated with checkpoint inhibitors. Three dose-escalation patients achieved partial responses, one with hepatocellular carcinoma and two with cutaneous melanoma. The purpose of peripheral TCRbeta sequencing was to test whether ivuxolimab changed TCR sequence diversity and led to clonal T-cell expansion. The paper describes the monotherapy dose-escalation part (N ≈ 49 patients) of the phase I trial of ivuxolimab.

CDR1 and CDR2 (PRHDT, FYEKMQ) derive from the germline V gene (reference sequence). V loses 5 bases at its end and J loses 6 bases; junction bases beyond the gene matches: 7. The CDR3 spans 13 residues, from the cysteine through the phenylalanine. Only CDR3 DNA is held: 39 bases, read in frame from base 1. Genomic DNA was extracted from sorted cells for sequencing of the TCRbeta CDR3 region. TCRbeta CDR3 regions were sequenced using the immunoSEQ Assay. TCRdb took over this immuneACCESS table, retaining in-frame rearrangements with V and J assigned. Such tables are incomplete; in checked studies, under half of the missing clones stem from an unresolved V gene, and the remainder is unexplained. The sample records 72,000 or so clones, about 84% of which are singletons. Of the sample, about 5% is held by the ten largest clones. Overall study results and their limits: After ivuxolimab, CD8+ T cells had more expanded clones than CD4+ T cells on average. Antigen specificity was not determined for the clonally expanded peripheral T cells. Low levels of normalized T-cell clonal expansion were also shown by some nonresponding patients. At doses of 0.1 to 3.0 mg/kg, clonal expansion of both CD4+ and CD8+ blood T cells was observed from baseline to week 6. In the 0.1-3.0 mg/kg groups, partial responders had among the lowest normalized peripheral clonal expansion, particularly in CD8+ T cells.

Notes on this clone: No cognate antigen has been identified for it. Qualities for individual bases were not recorded, and no much larger clone is one base off.

Patients with a history of autoimmune disease or receiving systemic immunosuppression were excluded from the trial. In every dose cohort, peripheral blood was drawn for TCR sequencing at baseline, cycle 4 day 1, and cycle 7 day 1. The samples were drawn from a first-in-human, open-label, multicenter phase I dose-escalation trial of ivuxolimab. The trial enrolled adults with locally advanced or metastatic head and neck squamous cell, hepatocellular, melanoma or renal cell carcinoma. Before TCR sequencing, CD4+ T cells and CD8+ T cells were sorted from peripheral blood as separate populations. The sequence derives from an adult with an advanced solid tumor such as melanoma, head and neck, liver or kidney cancer. Source: CD4+ or CD8+ T cells sorted from blood, taken in a trial of the OX40 agonist ivuxolimab. The chain is made from TRBV13 and TRBJ2-7; 7 middle bases align to TRBD1. The bases are TGTGCCAGCAGCCTCACAGGGGTAGGCGAGCAGTACTTC. Its protein is CASSLTGVGEQYF.